This is a list of T cell receptor beta chains from one sample in a study of T cell repertoires in cytomegalovirus infection. These receptors' targets are unknown. TCRdb re-analysed the reads in MiXCR, keeping a single row per CDR3 protein. Here the sample spans a few hundred thousand distinct CDR3 sequences, just under 40% being singletons. Source: cultured PBMCs, taken from culture after CMV antigen stimulation. These receptors were taken from a human donor in good health (CMV status not recorded). Some clones in this sample may be carry-over from other donors' samples. The CDR3 runs from the conserved cysteine through the conserved F or W. D genes are given only for firm matches. Clone size is given for some rows only: seen once, a few or many times, or a class if the clone is expanded.

v_call: TRBV4-1
clone_size: NA
j_call: TRBJ2-7
d_call: TRBD2
cdr3_nt: TGCGCCAGCAGCCAAGGGTACCTAGCGGGGGCTACGACCTACGAGCAGTACTTC
cdr3_aa: CASSQGYLAGATTYEQYF

v_call: TRBV5-6
clone_size: NA
j_call: TRBJ2-7
d_call: NA
cdr3_nt: TGTGCCAGCAGCTTGGAACCTTTCTACGAGCAGTACTTC
cdr3_aa: CASSLEPFYEQYF

v_call: TRBV19
clone_size: few
j_call: TRBJ2-3
d_call: TRBD2
cdr3_nt: TGTGCCAGCTCTGGCGGGAGAACAGATACGCAGTATTTT
cdr3_aa: CASSGGRTDTQYF

v_call: TRBV7-8
clone_size: NA
j_call: TRBJ2-5
d_call: NA
cdr3_nt: TGTGCCAGCAGCTCCCGCCGGGACAGCGGGGAGACCCAGTACTTC
cdr3_aa: CASSSRRDSGETQYF

v_call: TRBV7-2
clone_size: few
j_call: TRBJ2-1
d_call: NA
cdr3_nt: TGTGCCAGCAGCTTAAGGAGGGGCCCTAACAATGAGCAGTTCTTC
cdr3_aa: CASSLRRGPNNEQFF

v_call: TRBV7-2
clone_size: many
j_call: TRBJ1-4
d_call: TRBD1
cdr3_nt: TGTGCCAGCAGCTCCCAGGGGGGGACTAATGAAAAACTGTTTTTT
cdr3_aa: CASSSQGGTNEKLFF

v_call: TRBV12-3/TRBV12-4
clone_size: NA
j_call: TRBJ2-3
d_call: TRBD2
cdr3_nt: TGTGCCAGCAGTCTAGCGGGGGGCGTCACAGATACGCAGTATTTT
cdr3_aa: CASSLAGGVTDTQYF

v_call: TRBV4-1
clone_size: NA
j_call: TRBJ2-1
d_call: TRBD2
cdr3_nt: TGCGCCAGCAGCCAACTACCGGGACTAGCGGTGAATGAGCAGTTCTTC
cdr3_aa: CASSQLPGLAVNEQFF

v_call: TRBV7-2
clone_size: NA
j_call: TRBJ1-1
d_call: NA
cdr3_nt: TGTGCCAGCTCGACAGGACATCATCCAATGGGGGACACTGAAGCTTTCTTT
cdr3_aa: CASSTGHHPMGDTEAFF

v_call: TRBV7-9
clone_size: few
j_call: TRBJ2-3
d_call: NA
cdr3_nt: TGTGCCAGCAGCTGGGGGGCAGGGTATCAAGATACGCAGTATTTT
cdr3_aa: CASSWGAGYQDTQYF

v_call: TRBV6-2/TRBV6-3
clone_size: few
j_call: TRBJ2-3
d_call: TRBD2
cdr3_nt: TGTGCCAGCAGTTACACTCTACTAGCGACAGACACAGATACGCAGTATTTT
cdr3_aa: CASSYTLLATDTDTQYF

v_call: TRBV20-1
clone_size: NA
j_call: TRBJ2-5
d_call: NA
cdr3_nt: TGCAGTGCCCCAGGGGCTCCGGAGACCCAGTACTTC
cdr3_aa: CSAPGAPETQYF

v_call: TRBV4-3
clone_size: NA
j_call: TRBJ1-4
d_call: NA
cdr3_nt: TGCGCCAGCAGCCAAGATCTTCTCTGGACAGCAACTAATGAAAAACTGTTTTTT
cdr3_aa: CASSQDLLWTATNEKLFF

v_call: TRBV24-1
clone_size: once
j_call: TRBJ2-2
d_call: TRBD2
cdr3_nt: TGTGCCACCAGTGATTTCGGACTAGCGGTTTCCATGAACACCGGGGAGCTGTTTTTT
cdr3_aa: CATSDFGLAVSMNTGELFF

v_call: TRBV4-3
clone_size: once
j_call: TRBJ2-7
d_call: NA
cdr3_nt: TGCGCCAGCAGCCAAGATTTTCAGACCTTGACCTACGAGCAGTACTTC
cdr3_aa: CASSQDFQTLTYEQYF

v_call: TRBV6-1
clone_size: NA
j_call: TRBJ1-5
d_call: NA
cdr3_nt: TGTGCCAGCAGGAGGGACATCAATCAGCCCCAGCATTTT
cdr3_aa: CASRRDINQPQHF

v_call: TRBV12-3/TRBV12-4
clone_size: many
j_call: TRBJ1-2
d_call: NA
cdr3_nt: TGTGCCAGCAGTTTTCCAGGGGCCTATGGCTACACCTTC
cdr3_aa: CASSFPGAYGYTF

v_call: TRBV20-1
clone_size: NA
j_call: TRBJ2-1
d_call: NA
cdr3_nt: TGCAGTGCTAGAGACCTAGGGGATGAGCAGTTCTTC
cdr3_aa: CSARDLGDEQFF

v_call: TRBV5-4
clone_size: NA
j_call: TRBJ2-1
d_call: NA
cdr3_nt: TGTGCCAGCAGCTTGATGAGTCGGGTTGGCGAGCAGTTCTTC
cdr3_aa: CASSLMSRVGEQFF

v_call: TRBV24-1
clone_size: NA
j_call: TRBJ2-1
d_call: NA
cdr3_nt: TGTGCCACCTCAGACCCGGGACTTACTTACAATGAGCAGTTCTTC
cdr3_aa: CATSDPGLTYNEQFF

v_call: TRBV7-2
clone_size: few
j_call: TRBJ2-7
d_call: TRBD2
cdr3_nt: TGTGCCAGCAGCTTAGCCCCAGCGGGAGGATACGAGCAGTACTTC
cdr3_aa: CASSLAPAGGYEQYF

v_call: TRBV7-2
clone_size: NA
j_call: TRBJ2-7
d_call: TRBD2
cdr3_nt: TGTGCCAGCAGCTTAGCGACTAGCGCCTACAGCGAGCAGTACTTC
cdr3_aa: CASSLATSAYSEQYF

v_call: TRBV11-2
clone_size: NA
j_call: TRBJ2-3
d_call: TRBD2
cdr3_nt: TGTGCCAGCAGCTCCCGGACTAGCCTATCTGATAATACGCAGTATTTT
cdr3_aa: CASSSRTSLSDNTQYF

v_call: TRBV20-1
clone_size: few
j_call: TRBJ1-2
d_call: NA
cdr3_nt: TGCAGTGCTAGTGCCGGGACTCGGGGTGGCTACACCTTC
cdr3_aa: CSASAGTRGGYTF

v_call: TRBV7-9
clone_size: NA
j_call: TRBJ1-1
d_call: NA
cdr3_nt: TGTGCCAGCAGCTTATTGCGGGATTGGAACACTGAAGCTTTCTTT
cdr3_aa: CASSLLRDWNTEAFF

v_call: TRBV6-2/TRBV6-3
clone_size: NA
j_call: TRBJ2-2
d_call: TRBD1
cdr3_nt: TGTGCCAGCAGTTACTCCGGGACAGGGTATTTCGGGGAGCTGTTTTTT
cdr3_aa: CASSYSGTGYFGELFF

v_call: TRBV4-3
clone_size: NA
j_call: TRBJ2-1
d_call: TRBD2
cdr3_nt: TGCGCCAGCAGCCAACGGGGCGGGACTAGCGCTTACAATGAGCAGTTCTTC
cdr3_aa: CASSQRGGTSAYNEQFF

v_call: TRBV4-2
clone_size: NA
j_call: TRBJ2-3
d_call: NA
cdr3_nt: TGTGCCAGCAGCGATACCCTAGTAGGCGATGGGGTAGATACGCAGTATTTT
cdr3_aa: CASSDTLVGDGVDTQYF

v_call: TRBV7-8
clone_size: few
j_call: TRBJ2-3
d_call: NA
cdr3_nt: TGTGCCAGCAGCCCCGGCGGGGCCCACAGTACGCAGTATTTT
cdr3_aa: CASSPGGAHSTQYF

v_call: TRBV2
clone_size: few
j_call: TRBJ2-3
d_call: TRBD1
cdr3_nt: TGTGCCAGCAGCTATTTCGGGACAGGGGGGACGGATACGCAGTATTTT
cdr3_aa: CASSYFGTGGTDTQYF

v_call: TRBV10-3
clone_size: NA
j_call: TRBJ1-2
d_call: NA
cdr3_nt: TGTGCCACCGCGGGGCAGGATAATCAACCAGACTATGGCTACACCTTC
cdr3_aa: CATAGQDNQPDYGYTF

v_call: TRBV6-2/TRBV6-3
clone_size: NA
j_call: TRBJ2-7
d_call: NA
cdr3_nt: TGTGCCAGCAGTTACGACTTGGGGGGAGTCGAGCAGTACTTC
cdr3_aa: CASSYDLGGVEQYF

v_call: TRBV7-8
clone_size: NA
j_call: TRBJ2-7
d_call: TRBD1
cdr3_nt: TGTGCCAGCAGCTTAGCGGACAGGGGGGGCTACGAGCAGTACTTC
cdr3_aa: CASSLADRGGYEQYF

v_call: TRBV6-6
clone_size: few
j_call: TRBJ1-1
d_call: NA
cdr3_nt: TGTGCCGCGGAGGCCAGGGCCGGGACTGAAGCTTTCTTT
cdr3_aa: CAAEARAGTEAFF

v_call: TRBV7-2
clone_size: NA
j_call: TRBJ2-3
d_call: TRBD2
cdr3_nt: TGTGCCAGCAGCCCCACGGGGCCCGGGGGGGCCCCTTCGCAGTATTTT
cdr3_aa: CASSPTGPGGAPSQYF

v_call: TRBV28
clone_size: NA
j_call: TRBJ1-2
d_call: NA
cdr3_nt: TGTGCCAGCAGTTTACGTGCCTTGATCTATGGCTACACCTTC
cdr3_aa: CASSLRALIYGYTF

v_call: TRBV7-2
clone_size: few
j_call: TRBJ2-1
d_call: TRBD2
cdr3_nt: TGTGCCAGCAGCTTAGATCGGACTAGCGATGAGCAGTTCTTC
cdr3_aa: CASSLDRTSDEQFF

v_call: TRBV7-2
clone_size: NA
j_call: TRBJ2-7
d_call: TRBD2
cdr3_nt: TGTGCCAGCAGCTTAGAACTAGCGAAAACCTACGAGCAGTACTTC
cdr3_aa: CASSLELAKTYEQYF

v_call: TRBV7-9
clone_size: NA
j_call: TRBJ2-1
d_call: TRBD2
cdr3_nt: TGTGCCAGCAGCTTAGATTTGGGCGGAAAAGCGGGAGTTCTAGTAGGACCCTACAATGAGCAGTTCTTC
cdr3_aa: CASSLDLGGKAGVLVGPYNEQFF

v_call: TRBV7-7
clone_size: few
j_call: TRBJ2-3
d_call: NA
cdr3_nt: TGTGCCAGCAGCTTAGAACCAGGGTCTACAGATACGCAGTATTTT
cdr3_aa: CASSLEPGSTDTQYF

v_call: TRBV28
clone_size: NA
j_call: TRBJ2-5
d_call: TRBD2
cdr3_nt: TGTGCCAGCAGTTTTAATCCGGCCACCGGGGGGGCCCAGTACTTC
cdr3_aa: CASSFNPATGGAQYF

v_call: TRBV2
clone_size: NA
j_call: TRBJ2-5
d_call: TRBD2
cdr3_nt: TGTGCCAGCTGCGAGCGGGAAGGTCGGGAGACCCAGTACTTC
cdr3_aa: CASCEREGRETQYF

v_call: TRBV20-1
clone_size: NA
j_call: TRBJ2-7
d_call: TRBD2
cdr3_nt: TGCAGTGCCCCGGGACTAGCGGGAGATTCCTACGAGCAGTACTTC
cdr3_aa: CSAPGLAGDSYEQYF

v_call: TRBV7-2
clone_size: NA
j_call: TRBJ1-2
d_call: TRBD1
cdr3_nt: TGTGCCAGCAGCTTAGCTCCAGGGGGGGCTTACTATGGCTACACCTTC
cdr3_aa: CASSLAPGGAYYGYTF

v_call: TRBV25-1
clone_size: few
j_call: TRBJ2-5
d_call: NA
cdr3_nt: TGTGCCAGCAGTGAGTGGGCAGGGGGGGAGACCCAGTACTTC
cdr3_aa: CASSEWAGGETQYF

v_call: TRBV7-2
clone_size: few
j_call: TRBJ2-5
d_call: NA
cdr3_nt: TGTGCCAGCAGCTTAGGCGGGGGCCTCCAAGAGACCCAGTACTTC
cdr3_aa: CASSLGGGLQETQYF

v_call: TRBV10-3
clone_size: few
j_call: TRBJ2-1
d_call: NA
cdr3_nt: TGTGCCATCAGTGAGCGTTCCGGGGGCACCAATGAGCAGTTCTTC
cdr3_aa: CAISERSGGTNEQFF

v_call: TRBV6-2/TRBV6-3
clone_size: few
j_call: TRBJ2-5
d_call: NA
cdr3_nt: TGTGCCAGCAGCCTCGGACTGGGGGGCCTACAAGAGACCCAGTACTTC
cdr3_aa: CASSLGLGGLQETQYF

v_call: TRBV7-2
clone_size: NA
j_call: TRBJ2-5
d_call: NA
cdr3_nt: TGTGCCAGCAGCCGCGATGGACCGCGCAAGACCCAGTACTTC
cdr3_aa: CASSRDGPRKTQYF

v_call: TRBV10-2
clone_size: NA
j_call: TRBJ2-1
d_call: NA
cdr3_nt: TGCGCCAGCGGGGCGGGCCAAGCTAGGCGAAGCTCCTACAATGAGCAGTTCTTC
cdr3_aa: CASGAGQARRSSYNEQFF

v_call: TRBV5-4
clone_size: NA
j_call: TRBJ2-1
d_call: TRBD2
cdr3_nt: TGTGCCAGCAGCCCCGCAGCGGGAGGGGGGACGGTTGAGCAGTTCTTC
cdr3_aa: CASSPAAGGGTVEQFF

v_call: TRBV27
clone_size: NA
j_call: TRBJ2-7
d_call: NA
cdr3_nt: TGTGCCAGCAGTTTATCGGCTTATATGACCTACGAGCAGTACTTC
cdr3_aa: CASSLSAYMTYEQYF

v_call: TRBV7-2
clone_size: few
j_call: TRBJ1-6
d_call: NA
cdr3_nt: TGTGCCGGGGGCCAGGGACTCTCCTATAATTCACCCCTCCACTTT
cdr3_aa: CAGGQGLSYNSPLHF

v_call: TRBV4-2
clone_size: few
j_call: TRBJ2-2
d_call: TRBD2
cdr3_nt: TGTGCCAGCAGACATAGCGGGGGGGGACCCGCGAACACCGGGGAGCTGTTTTTT
cdr3_aa: CASRHSGGGPANTGELFF

v_call: TRBV9
clone_size: few
j_call: TRBJ1-6
d_call: NA
cdr3_nt: TGTGCCAGCAGCGCCCCCGGGGGGAGTAATTCACCCCTCCACTTT
cdr3_aa: CASSAPGGSNSPLHF

v_call: TRBV19
clone_size: NA
j_call: TRBJ1-2
d_call: NA
cdr3_nt: TGTGCCAGTAGTATAGATCTCGCCAAAGCGGCGTCTGGCTACACCTTC
cdr3_aa: CASSIDLAKAASGYTF

v_call: TRBV19
clone_size: NA
j_call: TRBJ2-1
d_call: NA
cdr3_nt: TGTGCCAGTAGTATAGATACCAGCGAAGTCTACAATGAGCAGTTCTTC
cdr3_aa: CASSIDTSEVYNEQFF